These 24 T cell receptor beta chains were sequenced from one sample in a study of cytomegalovirus exposure and HLA in healthy donors. The PCR made use of 60 Vbeta and 13 Jbeta primers. TCRdb's copy holds only in-frame clones and misses some; the assay was immunoSEQ multiplex PCR. The data contain approximately 180,000 clones, approximately 80% of them singletons. The specimen sequenced was PBMCs. These receptors were taken from a woman in her twenties or thirties in good health and CMV-seronegative.

The CDR3 coding sequence is TGTGCCAGCAGCCGTCGGGGTGAAGCTTTCTTT. This translates into CASSRRGEAFF. The rearrangement links TRBV27 to TRBJ1-1; D unresolved. Trimming removed 6 bases from V and 7 bases from J, with 9 bases in between. The CDR3 is 11 amino acids. Germline CDR1 and CDR2: MNHEY and SMNVEV (reference sequence).

In this sample, this clone turned up a few times. V gene TRBV6-1 combines with J gene TRBJ1-2, with 9 bases matching TRBD1. V was pared by 1 base and J by 4 bases, with 1 base of the junction left unmatched. CDR1 MNHNS and CDR2 SASEGT come from the germline V gene. This CDR3 is built from 14 residues. The CDR3 region has the DNA TGTGCCAGCAGTGAAGAACAGGGGGCCTATGGCTACACCTTC. Its translation is CASSEEQGAYGYTF.

This chain connects TRBV7-6 to TRBJ2-5; D remains unclear. The J call may be faulty, since TRBJ2-7 better matches the DNA end. Germline V lookup: CDR1 SGHVS, CDR2 FNYEAQ. The CDR3 runs 15 residues. CDR3 sequence: CASSPGVGSSYEQYF. The CDR3 DNA sequence: TGTGCCAGCTCACCCGGAGTAGGTAGCTCCTACGAGCAGTACTTC.

A remark on this clone: At one boundary the junction diverges from the germline segment, which might be a read error. V usage is TRBV7-7 and J usage is TRBJ2-5, with 8 bases that match TRBD1. The CDR3 has 17 residues. Germline CDR1 and CDR2: SSHAT and FNYEAQ (reference sequence). The CDR3 region has the DNA TGTGCTAGCAGCTTGGGCACTAACAGGGGGATAGGAGGTACCCAGTACTTC. It is translated as CASSLGTNRGIGGTQYF.

The CDR3 region has the DNA TGTGCCAGCTCACACGGGACAGGGGGCGCCGGCACCGGGGAGCTGTTTTTT. Translating gives CASSHGTGGAGTGELFF. The chain carries TRBV18 and TRBJ2-2, with TRBD1 identical over 12 bases. CDR1 KGHSH and CDR2 LQKENI come from the germline V gene. The V and J ends lost 4 bases and 4 bases, in that order; junction bases with no gene match: 7. This CDR3 has 17 amino acids.

The J gene is TRBJ2-3, the V gene TRBV29-1, with D possibly matching TRBD2 (8 bases). CDR3 length equals 17 residues. V gave up 0 bases and J gave up 6 bases, with 22 bases separating them. CDR1 and CDR2 from the germline V gene are SQVTM and ANQGSEA. This CDR3 is CSVEDRDSGGPPDTQYF. The CDR3 nucleotides are TGCAGCGTTGAAGATCGGGACAGCGGGGGTCCCCCGGATACGCAGTATTTT.

As concerns this clone: An end of the junction does not agree with germline; a read error may underlie this. The chain has TRBV7-9 and TRBJ1-2; D is ambiguous. This CDR3 contains 12 residues. CDR1 is SEHNR, CDR2 FQNEAQ, per germline (reference sequence). The CDR3 protein is CSSSLNTDGYTF. In DNA form, the CDR3 reads TGTTCCAGCAGCTTAAACACCGATGGCTACACCTTC.

On this clone itself: Other DNA sequences in this sample translate to the same CDR3. The chain has TRBV15 and TRBJ2-1, with a weak D call TRBD2 (6 bases). The CDR3 loop spans 16 amino acids. CDR1 LNHNV and CDR2 YYDKDF come from the germline V gene (reference sequence). The V end was cut by 0 bases, the J end by 6 bases, with 15 bases between. CDR3 sequence: CATSRDGGASLNEQFF. CDR3 nucleotide sequence: TGTGCCACCAGCAGAGATGGCGGGGCCTCTCTCAATGAGCAGTTCTTC.

This clone was found once. CDR3 region: CASSLGDLGGKFF. CDR3 sequence (DNA): TGTGCCAGCAGCTTGGGCGATTTGGGGGGAAAATTCTTC. The V gene is TRBV11-2, the J gene TRBJ2-1; D possibly corresponds to TRBD2 (6 bases). Germline V gene data show CDR1 as SGHAT and CDR2 as FQNNGV. Trimming removed 3 bases at V and 16 bases at J, with 19 bases between. CDR3 length equals 13 residues.

This chain links TRBV7-9 with TRBJ2-7, with unresolved D. The CDR3 has 12 amino acids. Germline CDR1 reads SEHNR; CDR2 reads FQNEAQ (reference sequence). Between the trimmed V and J ends, which lost 1 base and 4 bases, there was a span of 5 bases. The CDR3: CASSLGDYEQYF. In DNA, the CDR3 is TGTGCCAGCAGCTTAGGAGATTACGAGCAGTACTTC.

This sequence joins TRBV30 and TRBJ1-5; D uncertain. The CDR3 covers 13 residues. Between the trimmed V and J ends, which lost 4 bases and 0 bases, there was a span of 7 bases. Germline V gene data show CDR1 as GTSNPN and CDR2 as SVGIG (reference sequence). CDR3 sequence reads: CAWNSDSNQPQHF. The CDR3 DNA reads as TGTGCCTGGAATTCAGATAGCAATCAGCCCCAGCATTTT.

This clone was detected only a few times. The chain joins TRBV25-1 to TRBJ1-2; possibly TRBD1 for D (6 bases). The CDR3 is made up of 15 amino acids. Germline CDR1 and CDR2: MGHDK and SYGVNS. The V and J ends lost 2 bases and 4 bases respectively, with 14 bases between them. The CDR3 spells CASSEPGTPVYGYTF. The CDR3 coding sequence is TGTGCCAGCAGTGAACCCGGGACACCTGTCTATGGCTACACCTTC.

This clone was recorded only once. V and J are TRBV5-1 and TRBJ2-1; 12 nucleotides match TRBD1. The CDR3 extends over 17 amino acids. The trim removed 3 bases at V and 8 bases at J, leaving 12 bases unmatched. Germline-derived CDR1 and CDR2 are SGHRS and YFSETQ. The CDR3 region is CASSSSHGTGGRDEQFF. Written as DNA, the CDR3 is TGCGCCAGCAGCTCCAGCCACGGGACAGGGGGCCGGGATGAGCAGTTCTTC. The full variable domain, its missing parts supplied by reference TRBV5-1 and TRBJ2-1, is KAGVTQTPRYLIKTRGQQVTLSCSPISGHRSVSWYQQTPGQGLQFLFEYFSETQRNKGNFPGRFSGRQFSNSRSEMNVSTLELGDSALYLCASSSSHGTGGRDEQFFGPGTRLTVL.

The chain combines TRBV5-1 with TRBJ2-7; perhaps TRBD1 as D (6 bases). CDR3 length: 13 residues. Trimming left V 4 bases short and J 6 bases short, with 14 bases between. From germline, CDR1 is SGHRS and CDR2 YFSETQ. CDR3 loop: CASSPTVGGEQYF. Here the CDR3 DNA reads TGCGCCAGCAGCCCGACGGTAGGGGGCGAGCAGTACTTC. Complete variable domain (other parts from reference TRBV5-1 and TRBJ2-7): KAGVTQTPRYLIKTRGQQVTLSCSPISGHRSVSWYQQTPGQGLQFLFEYFSETQRNKGNFPGRFSGRQFSNSRSEMNVSTLELGDSALYLCASSPTVGGEQYFGPGTRLTVT.

The chain has TRBV7-8 and TRBJ1-6, with 8 bases aligning to TRBD1. V gave up 3 bases and J gave up 0 bases; unmatched junction bases: 7. Germline V gene sequence: CDR1 SGHVS, CDR2 FQNEAQ. This CDR3 has 18 residues. The CDR3 nucleotides read TGTGCCAGCAGCTTCTGGGACAGGTTAAGCTCCTATAATTCACCCCTCCACTTT. The encoded protein is CASSFWDRLSSYNSPLHF.

The genes are TRBV9 and TRBJ2-1; tentatively, D is TRBD2 (5 bases). This CDR3 is built from 14 residues. The germline gives CDR1 SGDLS, CDR2 YYNGEE. Trimming took off 4 bases at V and 5 bases at J, with 13 bases between the two ends. CDR3 sequence: CASSPRWENNEQFF. The CDR3 nucleotides read TGTGCCAGCAGCCCGCGGTGGGAGAACAATGAGCAGTTCTTC.

The V gene is TRBV7-6, the J gene TRBJ2-1, with 7 bases fitting TRBD1. Unmatched junction bases numbered 18, after V lost 1 base and J lost 0 bases. Germline V lookup: CDR1 SGHVS, CDR2 FNYEAQ. This CDR3 is built from 21 residues. The CDR3 DNA is TGTGCCAGCAGCTTAGTTCCGGGACAGAAATTTGGGGCTAGCTCCTACAATGAGCAGTTCTTC. Translation gives CASSLVPGQKFGASSYNEQFF.

This chain uses TRBV9 with TRBJ2-3, with 11 positions matching TRBD2. The CDR3 spans 15 residues. Germline CDR1 and CDR2: SGDLS and YYNGEE. Trimming at V came to 4 bases and at J to 6 bases, leaving 7 bases not matched to a gene. The CDR3: CASSPRLAGPDTQYF. CDR3 nucleotide sequence: TGTGCCAGCAGCCCCCGACTAGCGGGGCCGGATACGCAGTATTTT.

This rearrangement joins TRBV5-1 to TRBJ1-2; tentative D call: TRBD1 (6 bases). The CDR3 is 14 residues long. The V end was cut by 2 bases, the J end by 6 bases, with 14 bases between. CDR1 and CDR2 (germline): SGHRS, YFSETQ. The CDR3 region is CASSLWGGADGYTF. As DNA, the CDR3 is TGCGCCAGCAGCTTATGGGGGGGGGCTGATGGCTACACCTTC.

The chain couples TRBV7-6 to TRBJ1-1; 9 bases match TRBD1. The V gene's germline CDR1 is SGHVS and CDR2 FNYEAQ. After removal of 5 bases from V and 3 bases from J, the junction contained 7 bases not matched to a gene. The CDR3 totals 15 residues. Written as DNA, the CDR3 is TGTGCCAGCAGCGCCGGGGACAGGGAAGACACTGAAGCTTTCTTT. Protein sequence: CASSAGDREDTEAFF.

The rearrangement links TRBV5-1 to TRBJ2-1; 11 bases line up with TRBD2. The CDR3 consists of 16 residues. Germline loops: CDR1 SGHRS, CDR2 YFSETQ. Unmatched junction bases numbered 12, after V lost 0 bases and J lost 13 bases. The CDR3 bases are TGCGCCAGCAGCTTGGTGTTTAGCGGGGGGGATAGTCTACAGTTCTTC. Protein sequence: CASSLVFSGGDSLQFF.

This chain uses TRBV14 with TRBJ2-2; no reliable D call. The CDR3 runs 15 residues. V lost 4 bases and J lost 1, with 10 bases in between. Germline V gives CDR1 SGHDN, CDR2 FVKESK. CDR3: CASSRVNRNTGELFF. The CDR3 nucleotides read TGTGCCAGCAGCCGAGTCAATAGGAACACCGGGGAGCTGTTTTTT.

The chain links TRBV7-7 to TRBJ2-2; possible D gene TRBD2, 5 bases. V was clipped by 3 bases and J by 7 bases, with 9 bases between them. This CDR3 contains 13 residues. Germline loops: CDR1 SSHAT, CDR2 FNYEAQ (reference sequence). CDR3 nucleotide sequence: TGTGCCAGCAGCTTCGGACGGGGCGGGGAGCTGTTTTTT. As protein: CASSFGRGGELFF.

V is TRBV5-1 and J is TRBJ2-1; 10 nucleotides align to TRBD2. Germline assignment: CDR1 SGHRS and CDR2 YFSETQ. The CDR3 extends over 16 amino acids. Trimming at V came to 6 bases and at J to 1 base, leaving 7 bases not matched to a gene. CDR3 DNA: TGCGCCAGCACAGCGGGGGGGCCCCCTTCCTACAATGAGCAGTTCTTC. Encoded protein: CASTAGGPPSYNEQFF. The whole variable domain, remainder taken from reference TRBV5-1 and TRBJ2-1, is KAGVTQTPRYLIKTRGQQVTLSCSPISGHRSVSWYQQTPGQGLQFLFEYFSETQRNKGNFPGRFSGRQFSNSRSEMNVSTLELGDSALYLCASTAGGPPSYNEQFFGPGTRLTVL.